A single sample gave rise to the 10 T cell receptor beta chains below, sequenced in a study of Graves' ophthalmopathy and Graves' hyperthyroidism. The study amplified TCR beta CDR3 regions using RNA transcripts. Second-round multiplex PCR followed a first-round RT-PCR using HTBI primers. TCRdb re-analysed the multiplex PCR reads in MiXCR, keeping a single row per CDR3 protein. The sample includes around 1.1 million distinct CDR3 sequences, less than 45% seen only once; the top ten take around 10%. Source material: peripheral blood or thyroid tissue (not recorded which). Source of these receptors: an adult man with Graves' hyperthyroidism.

This clonotype was seen ten or more times. The chain recombines TRBV19 with TRBJ1-1; D not resolved. The V end lost 3 bases, the J end lost 12 bases, and 14 bases lay between the germline ends. The CDR3 is 12 amino acids. CDR1 and CDR2 (germline): LNHDA, SQIVND (reference sequence). In nucleotides, the CDR3 is TGTGCCAGTAGTATCGGTTACGTGGGGTCTTTCTTT. Translated: CASSIGYVGSFF. The full variable domain, its missing parts supplied by reference TRBV19 and TRBJ1-1, is DGGITQSPKYLFRKEGQNVTLSCEQNLNHDAMYWYRQDPGQGLRLIYYSQIVNDFQKGDIAEGYSVSREKKESFPLTVTSAQKNPTAFYLCASSIGYVGSFFGQGTRLTVV.

This clonotype was observed at least ten times. A junction end diverges from the germline sequence, so it may reflect a read error. The V gene is TRBV7-2, the J gene TRBJ2-7, with TRBD2 matching 9 bases. The germline gives CDR1 SGHTA, CDR2 FQGNSA. The CDR3 has 14 residues. The CDR3 DNA is TGTGCCAGCAGCCTAGCGGGACAGACCTACGAGCAGTACTTC. Amino acids: CASSLAGQTYEQYF.

The rearrangement links TRBV11-2 to TRBJ1-2; perhaps TRBD1 as D (5 bases). This CDR3 has 16 residues. Trimming cost V 7 bases and J 7 bases, with 25 bases left between them. Germline CDR1 SGHAT, CDR2 FQNNGV. CDR3 loop: CASTPDGAGRYRGYTF. In DNA form, the CDR3 reads TGTGCCAGCACCCCCGACGGAGCGGGGCGTTATCGTGGCTACACCTTC.

Remarks on this clonotype: The junction departs from the called germline gene at one end, perhaps through a read error. V is TRBV20-1 and J is TRBJ2-7, with TRBD1 matching over 8 bases. From germline, CDR1 is DFQATT and CDR2 SNEGSKA (reference sequence). The CDR3 contains 14 residues. Written as DNA, the CDR3 is TGCAGTGCTTCAAGGACAGGGTGGTCCTACGAGCACTACTTC. This codes for CSASRTGWSYEHYF.

This chain uses TRBV6-4 with TRBJ1-4; TRBD1 agrees at 8 bases. J lost 5 bases, V lost 3 bases, and 5 bases had no gene match. The V gene's germline CDR1 is MRHNA and CDR2 SNTAGT. The CDR3 has 15 amino acids. CDR3 protein: CASSEPDRENEKLFF. DNA for the CDR3: TGTGCCAGCAGTGAGCCGGACAGGGAAAATGAAAAACTGTTTTTT.

This clonotype was seen many times. This sequence joins TRBV29-1 and TRBJ2-2; D is uncertain. Per the germline V gene, CDR1 is SQVTM and CDR2 is ANQGSEA. V was trimmed by 3 bases and J by 0 bases, leaving 5 bases between them. CDR3 length equals 13 residues. Here the CDR3 DNA reads TGCAGCGTTGACCAAGCGAACACCGGGGAGCTGTTTTTT. Encoded protein: CSVDQANTGELFF.

Remarks on this clonotype: This sequence may be a read error, since a much larger clone differs from it by one base. The chain is built from TRBV19 and TRBJ1-4; no reliable D call. The germline V and J ends were trimmed by 4 bases and 12 bases, with 12 bases remaining between them. This CDR3 has 12 residues. Germline V gene lookup returns CDR1 LNHDA and CDR2 SQIVND (reference sequence). The CDR3 loop reads CASSKVREELFF. The CDR3 nucleotides read TGTGCCAGTAGTAAAGTACGGGAAGAACTGTTTTTT.

This clonotype was picked up a small number of times. This chain links TRBV6-5 with TRBJ1-5, with TRBD1 as a possible D gene (6 bases). This CDR3 has 13 amino acids. Germline V gene lookup returns CDR1 MNHEY and CDR2 SVGAGI. The V gene lost 8 bases and the J gene lost 3 bases, with 11 bases spanning the gap. The DNA for the CDR3 is TGTGCCAGCGGGGGGGGGCTCAATCAGCCCCAGCATTTT. Translating it yields CASGGGLNQPQHF.

The sample holds many counts of this clonotype. This chain connects TRBV19 to TRBJ2-5; D is possibly TRBD1 or TRBD2 (7 bases each). Germline CDR1 reads LNHDA; CDR2 reads SQIVND (reference sequence). CDR3 length: 15 amino acids. The germline V and J ends were trimmed by 7 bases and 3 bases, with 18 bases remaining between them. CDR3 in DNA: TGTGCCAGTACTTTAGCAGGGGGGGAAGAAGAGACCCAGTACTTC. As protein: CASTLAGGEEETQYF.

This clonotype was counted many times. V is TRBV28 and J is TRBJ1-1; 7 bases are a match to TRBD1. The CDR3 is 12 residues long. Germline lookup yields CDR1 MDHEN and CDR2 SYDVKM. The CDR3: CTKPRQGSEAFF. CDR3 bases: TGTACCAAACCTCGACAGGGTAGTGAAGCTTTCTTT.